This T cell receptor beta chain was profiled in a study of metastatic and nonmetastatic thyroid tumors. Patients were all untreated before their thyroid surgery. J was trimmed by 3 bases and V by 5 bases; bases with no gene match: 8. Looked up from germline, CDR1 is SGHTA and CDR2 is FQGNSA. The CDR3 spans 15 residues. The authors' processing: A distant-metastasis classifier for papillary thyroid cancer was built using CDR3 differences across clinicopathological groups. TCRdb re-analyzed the PCR reads through MiXCR. TCRdb's processing, not the authors' own work, is the source of the V and J calls. The sample has approximately 40,000 clones; 20% are singletons.

V usage is TRBV7-2 and J usage is TRBJ1-1, with TRBD1 matching over 8 bases. Sequencing was carried out using blood. This receptor was obtained from a female donor with papillary thyroid cancer or a benign thyroid nodule (not recorded which). Some clones in this sample may be carry-over from other donors' samples. The CDR3 coding sequence is TGTGCCAGCAGCCCCGGGACAGGTGACTACACTGAAGCTTTCTTT. The encoded protein is CASSPGTGDYTEAFF.